These 31 T cell receptor beta chains came from one sample sequenced in a study of control samples from healthy donors and cancer patients. Measured with immunoSEQ multiplex PCR; TCRdb has only the in-frame clones, and not every one. The sample lists roughly 200,000 clones, about nine tenths seen once, with less than 2% in the top ten. Sequencing was done on a sample of blood. The receptors come from a man aged 25-40 years in good health.

The chain employs TRBV23-1 and TRBJ1-6, with D hard to call. TRBV23-1 is sorted into the ORF group, with uncertain function. There are 15 residues in the CDR3. Trimming cost V 2 bases and J 7 bases, with 12 bases left between them. CDR3 coding DNA: TGCGCCAGCAGTCAAAGGGTACTGAGGAATTCACCCCTCCACTTT. Translation: CASSQRVLRNSPLHF.

The rearrangement joins TRBV24-1 to TRBJ2-7, with unresolved D. In germline, CDR1 is KGHDR, CDR2 SFDVKD. CDR3 length equals 13 residues. V gave up 2 bases and J gave up 5 bases, with 9 bases separating them. The CDR3 nucleotides are TGTGCCACCAGTGATTGGGGAAGCGACGAGCAGTACTTC. Its protein is CATSDWGSDEQYF.

The chain has TRBV9 and TRBJ2-1, with 7 nucleotides matching TRBD1. V trimming: 0 bases; J trimming: 7 bases; junction bases outside the gene matches: 4. The CDR3 extends over 14 amino acids. The germline gives CDR1 SGDLS, CDR2 YYNGEE. CDR3 DNA: TGTGCCAGCAGCGTAGCCCAGGGGGTAAATGAGCAGTTCTTC. Its translation: CASSVAQGVNEQFF.

This chain uses TRBV5-4 with TRBJ2-3, with 16 bases fitting TRBD2. The CDR3 is 16 amino acids. Germline values: CDR1 SGHNT, CDR2 YYREEE (reference sequence). J gave up 4 bases and V 4 bases, and 3 bases lay outside the gene matches. CDR3 loop: CASSLGLAGGADTQYF. The DNA of the CDR3 is TGTGCCAGCAGCCTGGGACTAGCGGGGGGGGCAGATACGCAGTATTTT.

This sequence joins TRBV12-3 or TRBV12-4 and TRBJ2-7; unclear D gene. Trimming pared 3 bases from V and 8 bases from J, leaving 8 bases between. CDR3 size: 11 residues. The chain's CDR3 is CASSFTTQQYF. In DNA, the CDR3 is TGTGCCAGCAGTTTTACCACCCAGCAGTACTTC.

The chain recombines TRBV2 with TRBJ2-3, with TRBD1 as a possible D gene (6 bases). The CDR3 contains 16 residues. Germline CDR1 reads SNHLY; CDR2 reads FYNNEI. The germline V and J ends were trimmed by 3 bases and 0 bases, with 13 bases remaining between them. The CDR3 sequence is CASSESLDSSTDTQYF. In nucleotides, the CDR3 is TGTGCCAGCAGTGAGAGTTTGGACAGTAGCACAGATACGCAGTATTTT.

The CDR3 here is CASSPDLGQGNTEAFF. The CDR3 DNA reads TGCGCCAGCAGCCCAGACCTGGGACAGGGGAACACTGAAGCTTTCTTT. The chain recombines TRBV5-1 with TRBJ1-1; TRBD1 matches 9 bases. Per germline, CDR1 SGHRS and CDR2 YFSETQ. This CDR3 is 16 amino acids long. V was clipped by 4 bases and J by 1 base; unmatched bases: 8.

The chain is built from TRBV4-1 and TRBJ2-1; D not certain. The CDR3 contains 15 residues. The germline gives CDR1 MGHRA, CDR2 YSYEKL. Trimming took 0 bases from V and 0 from J, leaving 6 bases between them. The CDR3 region is CASSQDQSSYNEQFF. DNA of the CDR3: TGCGCCAGCAGCCAAGACCAGAGCTCCTACAATGAGCAGTTCTTC.

The chain combines TRBV6-5 with TRBJ1-6; maybe TRBD1 (6 bases). Germline V gene data show CDR1 as MNHEY and CDR2 as SVGAGI. The CDR3 runs to 13 residues. The V end was cut by 10 bases, the J end by 6 bases, with 13 bases between. The CDR3 protein is CATSGHSNSPLHF. CDR3 DNA sequence: TGTGCCACCTCGGGACATAGTAATTCACCCCTCCACTTT.

A word on this clone: At the DNA level, this CDR3 is encoded by other sequences in the same sample as well. V gene TRBV6-1 combines with J gene TRBJ1-2; D not certain. Trimming removed 3 bases from V and 4 bases from J, with 9 bases in between. This CDR3 is 13 amino acids long. Looked up from germline, CDR1 is MNHNS and CDR2 is SASEGT. CDR3 protein: CASSDVGGYGYTF. The CDR3 DNA reads as TGTGCCAGCAGTGATGTGGGAGGCTATGGCTACACCTTC.

The rearrangement links TRBV6-5 to TRBJ1-1; no firm D call. V was trimmed by 7 bases and J by 1 base, leaving 10 bases between them. CDR1 and CDR2 (germline): MNHEY, SVGAGI. The CDR3 totals 13 residues. In nucleotides, the CDR3 is TGTGCCAGCAAGGAGAATTCGAACACTGAAGCTTTCTTT. Translated, it gives CASKENSNTEAFF.

This rearrangement joins TRBV2 to TRBJ1-5; D is possibly TRBD1 (5 bases). CDR1 and CDR2 (germline): SNHLY, FYNNEI. CDR3 length equals 14 residues. The germline V and J ends were trimmed by 6 bases and 5 bases, with 14 bases remaining between them. The CDR3 nucleotides are TGTGCCAGCAGACCGGGACTCAGTTATCAGCCCCAGCATTTT. Protein: CASRPGLSYQPQHF.

The chain recombines TRBV27 with TRBJ2-1; TRBD2 might be the D (5 bases). The germline CDR1 and CDR2 sequences are MNHEY and SMNVEV (reference sequence). Trimming took 0 bases from V and 0 from J, leaving 9 bases between them. CDR3 length: 16 residues. CDR3 protein: CASSLSGGRSYNEQFF. In nucleotides, the CDR3 is TGTGCCAGCAGTTTATCGGGCGGGCGCTCCTACAATGAGCAGTTCTTC.

The chain joins TRBV12-3 or TRBV12-4 to TRBJ1-5; D may be TRBD1 (6 bases). V lost 6 bases and J lost 4, with 7 bases in between. The CDR3 sequence is 12 residues long. As DNA, the CDR3 is TGTGCCAGCAGAACAGGGAATCAGCCCCAGCATTTT. Its translation is CASRTGNQPQHF.

V gene TRBV5-1 combines with J gene TRBJ1-2; 9 nucleotides align to TRBD1. The CDR3 covers 14 residues. Per germline, CDR1 SGHRS and CDR2 YFSETQ. The V segment lost 1 base and the J segment 7 bases; nucleotides outside the gene matches: 5. CDR3 amino acids: CASSLWDREFGYTF. CDR3 DNA: TGCGCCAGCAGCTTGTGGGACAGGGAATTTGGCTACACCTTC. The full variable domain, completed using reference TRBV5-1 and TRBJ1-2, is KAGVTQTPRYLIKTRGQQVTLSCSPISGHRSVSWYQQTPGQGLQFLFEYFSETQRNKGNFPGRFSGRQFSNSRSEMNVSTLELGDSALYLCASSLWDREFGYTFGSGTRLTVV.

The V gene is TRBV15, the J gene TRBJ2-3; D gene unclear. Per germline, CDR1 LNHNV and CDR2 YYDKDF (reference sequence). The CDR3 extends over 13 amino acids. The ends were cut back, 4 bases at V and 1 base at J, with 6 bases in the middle. CDR3 coding DNA: TGTGCCACCAGCAAGCTAGGCACAGATACGCAGTATTTT. Translation: CATSKLGTDTQYF.

The rearrangement joins TRBV21-1 to TRBJ1-5. TRBV21-1 is reported as a pseudogene. The CDR3 has 12 residues. CDR3 DNA sequence: TGTGCCAGCAGCACCCACACGGACTGTCAGCATTTT. The encoded protein is CASSTHTDCQHF.

The chain has TRBV4-2 and TRBJ2-3, with 9 bases matching TRBD2. The germline V gene encodes CDR1 LGHNA and CDR2 YNFKEQ. V dropped 0 bases and J dropped 1; count of bases not matched to a gene: 11. This CDR3 region has 19 residues. CDR3 DNA sequence: TGTGCCAGCAGCCAAGAACGCGTAGGGACTAGCAGTCGCACAGATACGCAGTATTTT. It codes for CASSQERVGTSSRTDTQYF.

The chain carries TRBV7-9 and TRBJ1-4; possibly TRBD1 for D (5 bases). Germline loops: CDR1 SEHNR, CDR2 FQNEAQ (reference sequence). The CDR3 covers 13 residues. V lost 8 bases and J lost 8, with 15 bases in between. CDR3 sequence reads: CASGGTSAEKLFF. CDR3 sequence (DNA): TGTGCCAGCGGTGGGACTTCCGCGGAAAAACTGTTTTTT.

The CDR3 region has the DNA TGCAGCGTTCGGGGGGATGGCTACACCTTC. Translated, it gives CSVRGDGYTF. J is TRBJ1-2 and V is TRBV29-1; weak D call: TRBD1 (5 bases). Germline values: CDR1 SQVTM, CDR2 ANQGSEA. The CDR3 loop spans 10 amino acids. V was shortened by 5 bases and J by 6 bases, with 7 bases between the two germline ends.

The rearrangement uses TRBV15 and TRBJ1-3; D is unclear. V was cut by 0 bases and J by 4 bases, with 10 bases left in between. This CDR3 contains 15 residues. The germline V gene encodes CDR1 LNHNV and CDR2 YYDKDF (reference sequence). This CDR3 reads CATSRDNGGGNTIYF. CDR3 DNA sequence: TGTGCCACCAGCAGAGATAACGGTGGGGGAAACACCATATATTTT. The full variable domain, with the rest looked up from reference TRBV15 and TRBJ1-3, is DAMVIQNPRYQVTQFGKPVTLSCSQTLNHNVMYWYQQKSSQAPKLLFHYYDKDFNNEADTPDNFQSRRPNTSFCFLDIRSPGLGDTAMYLCATSRDNGGGNTIYFGEGSWLTVV.

The rearrangement joins TRBV3-1 (or the pseudogene TRBV3-2) to TRBJ2-7, with a weak D call TRBD2 (7 bases). Germline CDR1 LGHDT, CDR2 YNNKEL (reference sequence). V was pared by 0 bases and J by 2 bases, with 17 bases between. This CDR3 is built from 17 residues. CDR3 DNA sequence: TGTGCCAGCAGCCAAGATCAGGCGGGGGCAAACCCCTACGAGCAGTACTTC. Translated: CASSQDQAGANPYEQYF.

The V call is TRBV5-1, the J call TRBJ1-1, with 7 bases identical to TRBD1. Germline lookup yields CDR1 SGHRS and CDR2 YFSETQ. The CDR3 runs 14 residues. The V segment lost 4 bases and the J segment 0 bases; nucleotides outside the gene matches: 3. The CDR3 DNA reads as TGCGCCAGCAGCGAGGGGGCGATGAACACTGAAGCTTTCTTT. Amino acid sequence: CASSEGAMNTEAFF.

This clone was picked up one time. This chain links TRBV2 with TRBJ2-7, with 9 bases identical to TRBD2. Unmatched junction bases numbered 4, after V lost 2 bases and J lost 2 bases. Looked up from germline, CDR1 is SNHLY and CDR2 is FYNNEI. The CDR3 totals 15 residues. The DNA of the CDR3 is TGTGCCAGCAGTGAAATAGCGGGGGTGCCCTACGAGCAGTACTTC. The encoded protein is CASSEIAGVPYEQYF. Full variable domain (rest looked up from reference TRBV2 and TRBJ2-7): EPEVTQTPSHQVTQMGQEVILRCVPISNHLYFYWYRQILGQKVEFLVSFYNNEISEKSEIFDDQFSVERPDGSNFTLKIRSTKLEDSAMYFCASSEIAGVPYEQYFGPGTRLTVT.

The J gene is TRBJ1-1, the V gene TRBV11-3, with D hard to call. The CDR3 has 15 residues. Germline CDR1 and CDR2: SGHNT and YENEEA. V was trimmed by 5 bases and J by 3 bases, leaving 16 bases between them. The CDR3 DNA sequence: TGTGCCAGCAGCCCTACCGGGCAGAGCCACACTGAAGCTTTCTTT. It codes for CASSPTGQSHTEAFF.

The CDR3 nucleotides read TGCGCCAGCAGCTTGGGGGGAATCGAGCAGTTCTTC. It codes for CASSLGGIEQFF. The chain couples TRBV5-1 to TRBJ2-1; D gene unclear. The CDR3 contains 12 residues. Germline CDR1 is SGHRS and CDR2 is YFSETQ. Trimming stripped 0 bases from V and 10 bases from J, with 8 bases between.

The V gene is TRBV6-5, the J gene TRBJ1-2; D is ambiguous. Germline CDR1 reads MNHEY; CDR2 reads SVGAGI. V was cut by 7 bases and J by 2 bases, with 8 bases left in between. The CDR3 contains 12 residues. The CDR3 region is CASMAENYGYTF. CDR3 DNA: TGTGCCAGCATGGCGGAGAACTATGGCTACACCTTC.

The rearrangement links TRBV2 to TRBJ2-2; the match to TRBD2 covers 7 bases. The V and J ends lost 8 bases and 0 bases, in that order; junction bases with no gene match: 9. The length of the CDR3 is 16 residues. Germline V lookup: CDR1 SNHLY, CDR2 FYNNEI. The CDR3 bases are TGTGCCAGCCTGGGGGGGAGGTTGGCGAACACCGGGGAGCTGTTTTTT. Its translation: CASLGGRLANTGELFF.

This chain links TRBV7-9 with TRBJ1-1; unclear D gene. Germline V gene sequence: CDR1 SEHNR, CDR2 FQNEAQ (reference sequence). The CDR3 spans 11 residues. With 5 bases removed from V and 9 bases from J, the gap between germline ends came to 10 bases. CDR3 protein: CASSLSEQAFF. For the CDR3, the DNA is TGTGCCAGCAGCCTCTCAGAGCAAGCTTTCTTT.

J is TRBJ1-2 and V is TRBV6-5; the match to TRBD1 covers 7 bases. The CDR3 loop spans 15 amino acids. Germline V gene data show CDR1 as MNHEY and CDR2 as SVGAGI. Germline trimming cut 5 bases from V and 5 bases from J; bases unmatched to any gene: 11. The CDR3 loop is CASSTPLTGRYGYTF. CDR3 nucleotide sequence: TGTGCCAGCAGTACGCCGTTGACAGGGAGGTATGGCTACACCTTC.

The chain has TRBV21-1 and TRBJ1-3; the tabulated D call, TRBD1, remains unverified against the DNA. TRBV21-1 is labeled a pseudogene. This CDR3 has 15 amino acids. The CDR3 region has the DNA TGTGCCAGCGCCGCAGGGGAGAAGGGCGGAAACACCATATATTTT. Translated, it gives CASAAGEKGGNTIYF.